A single TCR beta chain is shown here with its context. Germline V gene lookup returns CDR1 LNHNV and CDR2 YYDKDF (reference sequence). This CDR3 region has 16 residues. The ends were cut back, 0 bases at V and 0 bases at J, with 9 bases in the middle. The assay was immunoSEQ multiplex PCR, and TCRdb's table has in-frame clones only and misses some. The profile shows 560,000 or so clones, approximately 96% of them singletons. Naive CD8 cells comprised CD45RO-negative, CCR7-positively selected cells, excluding terminally differentiated effector memory CD45RA+ cells. The source of the sample is a study of shared clonotypes between healthy human individuals.

The source is a woman in her twenties or thirties in good health. The sample consisted of naive CD8+ T cells sorted from blood. This rearrangement joins TRBV15 to TRBJ2-1, with a tentative D call TRBD2 (5 bases). In DNA, the CDR3 is TGTGCCACCAGCAGAGACAAGCGGTTCTCCTACAATGAGCAGTTCTTC. It translates to CATSRDKRFSYNEQFF.